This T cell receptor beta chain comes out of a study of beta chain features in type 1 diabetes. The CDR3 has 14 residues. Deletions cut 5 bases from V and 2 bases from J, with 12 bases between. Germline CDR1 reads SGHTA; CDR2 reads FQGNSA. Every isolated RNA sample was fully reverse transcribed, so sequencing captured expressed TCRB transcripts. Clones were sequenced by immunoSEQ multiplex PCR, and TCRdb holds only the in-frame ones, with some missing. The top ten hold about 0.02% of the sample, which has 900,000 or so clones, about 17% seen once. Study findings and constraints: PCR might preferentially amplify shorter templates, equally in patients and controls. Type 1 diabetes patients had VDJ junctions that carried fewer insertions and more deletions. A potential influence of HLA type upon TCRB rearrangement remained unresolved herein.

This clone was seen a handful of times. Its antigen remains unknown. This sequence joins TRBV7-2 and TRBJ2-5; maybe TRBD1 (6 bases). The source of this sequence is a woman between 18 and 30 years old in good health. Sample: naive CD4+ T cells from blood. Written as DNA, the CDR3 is TGTGCCAGCAGCCGGACAGCACGACAAGAGACCCAGTACTTC. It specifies CASSRTARQETQYF. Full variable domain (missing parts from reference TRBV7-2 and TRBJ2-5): GAGVSQSPSNKVTEKGKDVELRCDPISGHTALYWYRQSLGQGLEFLIYFQGNSAPDKSGLPSDRFSAERTGGSVSTLTIQRTQQEDSAVYLCASSRTARQETQYFGPGTRLLVL.